This T cell receptor (beta chain) stems from a study of blood T cell repertoires in COVID-19. Overall study: Recovered status in Cohort 3 required two negative PCRs, clearance, or symptom resolution. Donors in the United States, Italy and Spain gave samples during acute or convalescent COVID-19.

Authors' processing steps: Amplification of reference gene primers provided the estimated nucleated cell counts. TCRdb's copy holds only in-frame clones and misses some; the assay was immunoSEQ multiplex PCR. Clone size and V and J calls were adopted from that table, with D and trimming inferred from the DNA. The top ten hold 7% to 8.5% of the sample, which has roughly 230,000 clones, around 87% seen once. This CDR3 spans 15 amino acids. Unmatched junction bases numbered 8, after V lost 1 base and J lost 5 bases. The germline CDR1 and CDR2 sequences are SGDLS and YYNGEE. Everyone who took part was roughly 18 to 90 years old, and they came from about two dozen US areas.

The rearrangement links TRBV9 to TRBJ2-7; 8 bases are a match to TRBD1. The receptor was isolated from a man younger than 45 in a cohort exposed to, infected with or recovered from COVID-19 (not recorded which). The specimen was PBMCs or T cells enriched from blood (not recorded which). CDR3 in amino acids: CASSVRGQESNEQYF. For the CDR3, the DNA is TGTGCCAGCAGCGTAAGGGGACAGGAGTCCAACGAGCAGTACTTC.